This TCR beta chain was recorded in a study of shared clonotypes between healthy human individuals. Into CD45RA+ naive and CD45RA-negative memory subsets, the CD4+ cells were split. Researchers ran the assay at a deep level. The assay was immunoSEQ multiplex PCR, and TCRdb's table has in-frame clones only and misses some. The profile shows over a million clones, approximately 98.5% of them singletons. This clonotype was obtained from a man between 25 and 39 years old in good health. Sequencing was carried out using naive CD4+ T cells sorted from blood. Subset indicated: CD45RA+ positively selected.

CDR3 DNA sequence: TGTGCCAGCAGTGAGATGAGACGGGAAGGGGGCAATGAGCAGTTCTTC. This sequence encodes CASSEMRREGGNEQFF. The V and J genes are TRBV2 and TRBJ2-1, with TRBD1 as a possible D gene (6 bases). V was pared by 3 bases and J by 6 bases, with 18 bases between. CDR3 length: 16 amino acids. Germline V gene data show CDR1 as SNHLY and CDR2 as FYNNEI.